This entry is about one TCR beta chain. The antigen is not known. These data come from a study of cytomegalovirus exposure and HLA in healthy donors. The PCR had 60 Vbeta and 13 Jbeta primers. Generated by immunoSEQ multiplex PCR, the TCRdb table keeps only in-frame clones and is missing some. This sample has approximately 82,000 clones, with around 79% found just once. The CDR3 length is 13 residues. V lost 5 bases to trimming and J lost 3 bases, with 14 bases between them. CDR1 and CDR2 (germline): GTSNPN, SVGIG (reference sequence). The study's findings and limits: Listed as cytomegalovirus-associated were about 160 TCR beta chains.

The rearrangement joins TRBV30 to TRBJ2-7; D call uncertain. The material sequenced was PBMCs. The sequence came from a man in his forties or fifties in good health and CMV-seronegative. The CDR3 DNA sequence: TGTGCCTGGGGTCTCCCGATCAGCTACGAGCAGTACTTC. Residues: CAWGLPISYEQYF.